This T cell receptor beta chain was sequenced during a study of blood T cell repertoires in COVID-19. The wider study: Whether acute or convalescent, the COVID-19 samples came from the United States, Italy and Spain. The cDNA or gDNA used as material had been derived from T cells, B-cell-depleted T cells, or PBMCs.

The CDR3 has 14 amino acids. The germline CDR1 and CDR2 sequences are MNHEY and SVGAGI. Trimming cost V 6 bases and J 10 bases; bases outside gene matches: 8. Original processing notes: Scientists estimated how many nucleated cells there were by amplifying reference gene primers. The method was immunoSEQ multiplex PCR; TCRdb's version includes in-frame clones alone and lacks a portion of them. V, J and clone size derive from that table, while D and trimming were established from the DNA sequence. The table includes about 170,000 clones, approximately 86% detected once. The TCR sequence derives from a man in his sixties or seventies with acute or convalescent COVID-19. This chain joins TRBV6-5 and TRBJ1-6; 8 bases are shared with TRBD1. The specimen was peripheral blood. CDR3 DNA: TGTGCCAGCAGGATCCGACAGGGGACCTCACCCCTCCACTTT. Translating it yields CASRIRQGTSPLHF.